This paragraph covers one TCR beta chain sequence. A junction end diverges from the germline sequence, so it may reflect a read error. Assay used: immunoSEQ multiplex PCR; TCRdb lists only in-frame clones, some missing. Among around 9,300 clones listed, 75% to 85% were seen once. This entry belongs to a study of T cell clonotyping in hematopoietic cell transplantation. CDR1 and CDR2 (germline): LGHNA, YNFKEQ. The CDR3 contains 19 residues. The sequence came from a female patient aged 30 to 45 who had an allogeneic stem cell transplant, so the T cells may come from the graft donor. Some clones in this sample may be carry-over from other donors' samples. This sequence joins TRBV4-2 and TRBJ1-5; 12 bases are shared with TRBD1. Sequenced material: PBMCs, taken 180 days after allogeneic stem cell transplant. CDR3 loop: CASSQGRDRGRGGNQPQHF. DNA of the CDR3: TGTGCCAGCAGTCAAGGGAGGGACAGGGGGCGCGGGGGCAATCAGCCCCAGCATTTT.